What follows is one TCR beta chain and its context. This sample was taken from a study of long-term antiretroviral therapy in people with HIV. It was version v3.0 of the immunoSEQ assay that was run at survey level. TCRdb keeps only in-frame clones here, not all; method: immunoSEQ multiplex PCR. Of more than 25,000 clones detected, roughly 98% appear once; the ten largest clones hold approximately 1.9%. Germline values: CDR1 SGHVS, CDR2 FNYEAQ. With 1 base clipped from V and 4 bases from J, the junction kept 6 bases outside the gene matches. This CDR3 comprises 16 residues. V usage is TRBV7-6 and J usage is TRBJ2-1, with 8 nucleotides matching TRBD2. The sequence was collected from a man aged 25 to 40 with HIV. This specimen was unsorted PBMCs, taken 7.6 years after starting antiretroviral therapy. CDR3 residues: CASSLGRASGYNEQFF. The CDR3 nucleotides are TGTGCCAGCAGCTTAGGCAGGGCTAGCGGGTACAATGAGCAGTTCTTC.